The subject of this entry is one T cell receptor (beta chain). Its target is not known. Full-length variable regions came from constant-region reverse primers plus semi-nested Nested Universal Primer A PCR. TCRdb re-called the 5' RACE reads with MiXCR, one entry per CDR3 protein. The sample has some 32,000 distinct CDR3 sequences, less than 25% seen once; the top ten hold 4.3%. Study-wide points: The TCR gene usage of tumor memory CD4+ T cells clustered together with blood and lymph node memory CD4+ cells and with lymph node naive CD4+ cells. Tumor Treg TCRs overlapped most with tumor naive CD4+ cells.

The memory fraction was CD4+CD45RO+CD25- cells. V was cut by 0 bases and J by 0 bases, with 3 bases left in between. The CDR3 loop spans 13 amino acids. Germline assignment: CDR1 SGDLS and CDR2 YYNGEE. The chain couples TRBV9 to TRBJ1-1; D gene unclear. This receptor was taken from a female donor with breast cancer. Sequencing was done on a sample of memory CD4+ T cells sorted from blood. Subset described: memory CD4+ T cells, CD4+CD45RO+CD25-. CDR3 residues: CASSVALNTEAFF. DNA for the CDR3: TGTGCCAGCAGCGTAGCCCTGAACACTGAAGCTTTCTTT. Using reference TRBV9 and TRBJ1-1 for the parts outside the CDR3, the full variable domain is DSGVTQTPKHLITATGQRVTLRCSPRSGDLSVYWYQQSLDQGLQFLIQYYNGEERAKGNILERFSAQQFPDLHSELNLSSLELGDSALYFCASSVALNTEAFFGQGTRLTVV.